The sequence of this TCR beta chain was determined in a study of graft-versus-host responses after intestinal transplantation. Study at large: Every transplant recipient was induced with anti-thymocyte globulin, then maintained on tacrolimus and steroids for about 3 years. Findings and limits, study-wide: GvH clonotypes were identified within recipient marrow, with a subset emerging first in ileum or blood.

Germline-derived CDR1 and CDR2 are SEHNR and FQNEAQ (reference sequence). The V and J ends lost 3 bases and 5 bases respectively, with 16 bases between them. The CDR3 contains 15 residues. About this clone: Its antigen is unknown.

The table came from immunoSEQ multiplex PCR; TCRdb's copy has only in-frame clones and leaves some out. The repertoire holds fewer than 110,000 clones, with 80% to 95% as singletons. The chain links TRBV7-9 to TRBJ1-1; D may be TRBD1 (6 bases). The material was unstimulated CD8+ T cells sorted from spleen or lymph node cells, obtained before intestinal transplant. The source is a human donor who received an intestinal transplant. CDR3 residues: CASSLGGSMVTEAFF. The CDR3 DNA reads as TGTGCCAGCAGCTTGGGGGGCAGTATGGTGACTGAAGCTTTCTTT.